The text below deals with one TCR beta chain. Its specificity is unknown. Primed by a sample-barcoded 5' primer and a J-beta primer mix, a second PCR proceeded for 7 to 11 cycles. MiXCR was run by TCRdb on the 5' RACE reads, yielding one entry per CDR3 protein. The sample includes hundreds of thousands of distinct CDR3 sequences, approximately 30% of them seen just once. RNA extraction gave at least 5 micrograms of total RNA per sample. The sample originates from a study of blood T cells in healthy people across ages. Germline lookup yields CDR1 SNHLY and CDR2 FYNNEI. V was shortened by 7 bases and J by 1 base, with 14 bases between the two germline ends. The length of the CDR3 is 14 residues. General study points: Possibly confounding the expanded clonotype changes was the fact that donor CMV status was unknown. Per million T cells, TCR beta diversity dropped roughly linearly as age increased.

The receptor was derived from a woman over 75 in good health. The sample comprised blood. This rearrangement joins TRBV2 to TRBJ2-7, with D perhaps matching TRBD1 (6 bases). In DNA form, the CDR3 reads TGTGCCAGCATGGGGGCGGCGGTGTCCTACGAGCAGTACTTC. Its translation is CASMGAAVSYEQYF.